The present T cell receptor beta chain was sequenced within a study of T cell changes during pregnancy in multiple sclerosis. TCRdb keeps only in-frame clones here, not all; method: immunoSEQ multiplex PCR. This sample carries about 33,000 clones, over 85% of them seen once, and the ten largest clones take roughly 0.45%. Germline-derived CDR1 and CDR2 are LNHDA and SQIVND (reference sequence). The V gene lost 3 bases and the J gene lost 4 bases, with 12 bases spanning the gap. The CDR3 loop spans 15 amino acids. The sequence came from a female donor in good health, enrolled as a control in a pregnancy study. The starting material was CD4+ T cells from peripheral blood mononuclear cells, obtained in the second trimester of pregnancy. J is TRBJ2-2 and V is TRBV19; TRBD2 might be the D (5 bases). CDR3 protein: CASSMLAGGTGELFF. In DNA, the CDR3 is TGTGCCAGTAGTATGCTAGCCGGCGGCACCGGGGAGCTGTTTTTT.